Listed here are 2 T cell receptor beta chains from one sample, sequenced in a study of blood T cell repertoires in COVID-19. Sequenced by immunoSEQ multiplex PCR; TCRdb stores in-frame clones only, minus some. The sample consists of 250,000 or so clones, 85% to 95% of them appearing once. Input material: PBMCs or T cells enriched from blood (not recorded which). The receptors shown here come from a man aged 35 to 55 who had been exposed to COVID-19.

The CDR3 is CASSLTREVFNEQFF. In nucleotides, the CDR3 is TGTGCCAGCAGCTTAACTCGGGAGGTGTTCAATGAGCAGTTCTTC. The gene calls are TRBV11-1 and TRBJ2-1; 7 nucleotides agree with TRBD2. V lost 2 bases, J lost 6 bases, and 7 bases stayed unmatched. Germline V gives CDR1 SGHAT, CDR2 FQDESV (reference sequence). There are 15 residues in the CDR3. Supplemented by reference TRBV11-1 and TRBJ2-1, the full variable domain reads EAEVAQSPRYKITEKSQAVAFWCDPISGHATLYWYRQILGQGPELLVQFQDESVVDDSQLPKDRFSAERLKGVDSTLKIQPAELGDSAMYLCASSLTREVFNEQFFGPGTRLTVL.

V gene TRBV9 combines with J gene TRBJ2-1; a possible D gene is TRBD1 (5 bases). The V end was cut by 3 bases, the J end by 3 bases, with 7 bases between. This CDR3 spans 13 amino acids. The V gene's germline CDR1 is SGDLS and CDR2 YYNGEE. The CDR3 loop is CASSGTNYNEQFF. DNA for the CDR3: TGTGCCAGCAGCGGGACAAACTACAATGAGCAGTTCTTC. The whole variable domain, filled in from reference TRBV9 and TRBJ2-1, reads DSGVTQTPKHLITATGQRVTLRCSPRSGDLSVYWYQQSLDQGLQFLIQYYNGEERAKGNILERFSAQQFPDLHSELNLSSLELGDSALYFCASSGTNYNEQFFGPGTRLTVL.